This is a list of T cell receptor beta chains from one sample in a study of T cells in Graves' hyperthyroidism and ophthalmopathy. TCRdb used MiXCR to reprocess the multiplex PCR reads, holding one entry per CDR3 protein. The sample carries about 600,000 distinct CDR3 sequences, approximately 15% recorded once. The sample comprised blood. These receptors were obtained from a woman between 40 and 50 years old with Graves' ophthalmopathy. The CDR3 runs from the conserved cysteine through the conserved F or W. A D gene is named only where the DNA matches it firmly. Size tells how often a clone was seen (once, few, many) or the class of an expanded clone, and some rows leave it out.

D gene: NA; CDR3 length: 14; clone size: many; J gene: TRBJ2-1; V gene: TRBV7-2; CDR3 protein: CASSLPGTYGEQFF; CDR3 DNA: TGTGCCAGCAGCTTACCCGGGACCTATGGGGAGCAGTTCTTC
D gene: NA; CDR3 length: 15; clone size: NA; J gene: TRBJ2-3; V gene: TRBV6-1; CDR3 protein: CASRRERWGTDTQYF; CDR3 DNA: TGTGCCAGCAGACGCGAACGTTGGGGCACAGATACGCAGTATTTT
D gene: TRBD2; CDR3 length: 12; clone size: many; J gene: TRBJ2-1; V gene: TRBV2; CDR3 protein: CASSDLAGEQFF; CDR3 DNA: TGTGCCAGCAGTGATTTAGCGGGTGAGCAGTTCTTC
D gene: NA; CDR3 length: 13; clone size: many; J gene: TRBJ2-7; V gene: TRBV6-1; CDR3 protein: CASSPGRAYEQYF; CDR3 DNA: TGTGCCAGCAGCCCCGGTAGAGCTTACGAGCAGTACTTC
D gene: NA; CDR3 length: 12; clone size: many; J gene: TRBJ1-5; V gene: TRBV12-3/TRBV12-4; CDR3 protein: CASSLRGSPQHF; CDR3 DNA: TGTGCCAGCAGTTTAAGGGGATCTCCCCAGCATTTT
D gene: TRBD1; CDR3 length: 15; clone size: NA; J gene: TRBJ2-7; V gene: TRBV30; CDR3 protein: CAWGLRDRISYEQYF; CDR3 DNA: TGTGCCTGGGGGCTCCGGGACAGAATTTCCTACGAGCAGTACTTC
D gene: NA; CDR3 length: 11; clone size: few; J gene: TRBJ2-7; V gene: TRBV20-1; CDR3 protein: CSVWEFYEQYF; CDR3 DNA: TGCAGTGTTTGGGAGTTCTACGAGCAGTACTTC
D gene: NA; CDR3 length: 13; clone size: few; J gene: TRBJ2-7; V gene: TRBV3-1; CDR3 protein: CASSQPGPYEQYF; CDR3 DNA: TGTGCCAGCAGCCAACCCGGCCCCTACGAGCAGTACTTC
D gene: NA; CDR3 length: 16; clone size: NA; J gene: TRBJ1-5; V gene: TRBV10-3; CDR3 protein: CAISESGGRGNQPQHF; CDR3 DNA: TGTGCCATCAGTGAGTCGGGAGGGAGAGGCAATCAGCCCCAGCATTTT
D gene: TRBD2; CDR3 length: 19; clone size: many; J gene: TRBJ2-3; V gene: TRBV7-9; CDR3 protein: CASSNTSGRAVPTTDTQYF; CDR3 DNA: TGTGCCAGCAGCAACACTAGCGGGAGGGCAGTCCCGACGACAGATACGCAGTATTTT
D gene: TRBD2; CDR3 length: 17; clone size: many; J gene: TRBJ2-1; V gene: TRBV15; CDR3 protein: CATSRDKTSGRYNEQFF; CDR3 DNA: TGTGCCACCAGCAGAGATAAGACCAGCGGGAGGTACAATGAGCAGTTCTTC
D gene: NA; CDR3 length: 12; clone size: NA; J gene: TRBJ2-1; V gene: TRBV3-1; CDR3 protein: CASSQGEPEQFF; CDR3 DNA: TGTGCCAGCAGCCAAGGTGAGCCTGAGCAGTTCTTC
D gene: TRBD1; CDR3 length: 15; clone size: few; J gene: TRBJ2-2; V gene: TRBV9; CDR3 protein: CASSGTGRLPGELFF; CDR3 DNA: TGTGCCAGCAGCGGGACAGGGAGACTTCCCGGGGAGCTGTTTTTT
D gene: TRBD2; CDR3 length: 15; clone size: NA; J gene: TRBJ2-1; V gene: TRBV13; CDR3 protein: CASSRWLAGGSEQFF; CDR3 DNA: TGTGCCAGCAGTAGGTGGCTAGCGGGAGGTAGTGAGCAGTTCTTC
D gene: TRBD1; CDR3 length: 17; clone size: many; J gene: TRBJ2-3; V gene: TRBV7-9; CDR3 protein: CASSPRTGRDHTDTQYF; CDR3 DNA: TGTGCCAGCAGCCCTAGGACAGGCCGAGATCACACAGATACGCAGTATTTT
D gene: NA; CDR3 length: 17; clone size: NA; J gene: TRBJ1-6; V gene: TRBV6-5; CDR3 protein: CASSYSAGGLGNSPLHF; CDR3 DNA: TGTGCCAGCAGTTACTCGGCAGGAGGACTCGGAAATTCACCCCTCCACTTT
D gene: NA; CDR3 length: 14; clone size: many; J gene: TRBJ2-5; V gene: TRBV7-2; CDR3 protein: CASSFTGTQETQYF; CDR3 DNA: TGTGCCAGCAGCTTTACAGGGACGCAAGAGACCCAGTACTTC
D gene: TRBD1; CDR3 length: 13; clone size: many; J gene: TRBJ2-7; V gene: TRBV28; CDR3 protein: CASSFAGTGGQYF; CDR3 DNA: TGTGCCAGCAGTTTCGCTGGGACAGGCGGGCAGTACTTC
D gene: NA; CDR3 length: 15; clone size: many; J gene: TRBJ2-1; V gene: TRBV20-1; CDR3 protein: CSAQVGVGYYNEQFF; CDR3 DNA: TGCAGTGCCCAGGTCGGGGTCGGGTACTACAATGAGCAGTTCTTC
D gene: NA; CDR3 length: 14; clone size: many; J gene: TRBJ1-1; V gene: TRBV18; CDR3 protein: CASSPRGTYTEAFF; CDR3 DNA: TGTGCCAGCTCACCCAGGGGCACGTACACTGAAGCTTTCTTT
D gene: NA; CDR3 length: 11; clone size: few; J gene: TRBJ2-1; V gene: TRBV5-4; CDR3 protein: CASSLQHEQFF; CDR3 DNA: TGTGCCAGCAGCTTGCAACATGAGCAGTTCTTC
D gene: NA; CDR3 length: 15; clone size: NA; J gene: TRBJ2-1; V gene: TRBV2; CDR3 protein: CASSDEGGAYNEQFF; CDR3 DNA: TGTGCCAGCAGTGATGAGGGTGGGGCCTACAATGAGCAGTTCTTC
D gene: TRBD2; CDR3 length: 15; clone size: NA; J gene: TRBJ2-1; V gene: TRBV20-1; CDR3 protein: CSAPPPGLEYNEQFF; CDR3 DNA: TGCAGTGCTCCCCCGCCGGGACTAGAGTACAATGAGCAGTTCTTC
D gene: NA; CDR3 length: 17; clone size: few; J gene: TRBJ1-3; V gene: TRBV3-1; CDR3 protein: CASSQDLAAPSGNTIYF; CDR3 DNA: TGTGCCAGCAGCCAAGATCTGGCAGCTCCGTCTGGAAACACCATATATTTT
D gene: TRBD2; CDR3 length: 15; clone size: NA; J gene: TRBJ2-5; V gene: TRBV18; CDR3 protein: CASSPTSGGVETQYF; CDR3 DNA: TGTGCCAGCTCACCGACTAGCGGGGGTGTAGAGACCCAGTACTTC
D gene: NA; CDR3 length: 14; clone size: many; J gene: TRBJ2-7; V gene: TRBV7-6; CDR3 protein: CASRTGSTSGEQYF; CDR3 DNA: TGTGCCAGCAGAACAGGGTCAACGAGTGGCGAGCAGTACTTC
D gene: TRBD1; CDR3 length: 15; clone size: few; J gene: TRBJ2-2; V gene: TRBV6-1; CDR3 protein: CASSLQGGNTGELFF; CDR3 DNA: TGTGCCAGCAGCCTACAGGGGGGAAACACCGGGGAGCTGTTTTTT
D gene: NA; CDR3 length: 17; clone size: NA; J gene: TRBJ1-5; V gene: TRBV5-1; CDR3 protein: CASSLSSGERGNQPQHF; CDR3 DNA: TGCGCCAGCAGCTTGAGTAGTGGGGAGAGAGGCAATCAGCCCCAGCATTTT
D gene: TRBD2; CDR3 length: 15; clone size: many; J gene: TRBJ2-3; V gene: TRBV11-3; CDR3 protein: CASSTYSGGVDTQYF; CDR3 DNA: TGTGCCAGCAGCACCTATAGCGGGGGGGTAGATACGCAGTATTTT
D gene: TRBD1; CDR3 length: 14; clone size: many; J gene: TRBJ1-6; V gene: TRBV30; CDR3 protein: CAWRTGRNDSPLHF; CDR3 DNA: TGTGCCTGGAGGACAGGGAGGAATGATTCACCCCTCCACTTT
D gene: NA; CDR3 length: 16; clone size: NA; J gene: TRBJ2-1; V gene: TRBV7-9; CDR3 protein: CASSLGGSGTGNEQFF; CDR3 DNA: TGTGCCAGCAGCCTGGGGGGAAGCGGGACAGGAAATGAGCAGTTCTTC
D gene: NA; CDR3 length: 15; clone size: many; J gene: TRBJ1-1; V gene: TRBV7-3; CDR3 protein: CASSLTRERNTEAFF; CDR3 DNA: TGTGCCAGCAGCTTAACCAGGGAGCGTAACACTGAAGCTTTCTTT
D gene: NA; CDR3 length: 12; clone size: few; J gene: TRBJ2-5; V gene: TRBV12-3/TRBV12-4; CDR3 protein: CASGGAEETQYF; CDR3 DNA: TGTGCCAGCGGGGGGGCGGAAGAGACCCAGTACTTC
D gene: TRBD2; CDR3 length: 12; clone size: many; J gene: TRBJ2-5; V gene: TRBV6-1; CDR3 protein: CASTPGGETQYF; CDR3 DNA: TGTGCCAGCACCCCGGGGGGAGAGACCCAGTACTTC
D gene: NA; CDR3 length: 13; clone size: many; J gene: TRBJ1-1; V gene: TRBV30; CDR3 protein: CAGNRARNTEAFF; CDR3 DNA: TGTGCCGGTAACAGGGCGAGGAACACTGAAGCTTTCTTT
D gene: TRBD2; CDR3 length: 15; clone size: many; J gene: TRBJ2-1; V gene: TRBV27; CDR3 protein: CASSPSGALGVEQFF; CDR3 DNA: TGTGCCAGCAGTCCGAGCGGGGCGCTCGGTGTAGAGCAGTTCTTC
D gene: NA; CDR3 length: 12; clone size: NA; J gene: TRBJ1-5; V gene: TRBV29-1; CDR3 protein: CSAGEGNQPQHF; CDR3 DNA: TGCAGCGCAGGGGAGGGCAATCAGCCCCAGCATTTT
D gene: TRBD2; CDR3 length: 20; clone size: NA; J gene: TRBJ2-1; V gene: TRBV7-9; CDR3 protein: CASREFMGLAGGSSYNEQFF; CDR3 DNA: TGTGCCAGCAGAGAATTTATGGGACTAGCGGGAGGGAGCTCCTACAATGAGCAGTTCTTC
D gene: NA; CDR3 length: 15; clone size: many; J gene: TRBJ2-5; V gene: TRBV20-1; CDR3 protein: CSAPLEGRGQETQYF; CDR3 DNA: TGCAGTGCTCCCCTGGAAGGGCGGGGCCAAGAGACCCAGTACTTC
D gene: TRBD2; CDR3 length: 15; clone size: NA; J gene: TRBJ2-7; V gene: TRBV12-3/TRBV12-4; CDR3 protein: CASTEGAGDPYEQYF; CDR3 DNA: TGTGCCAGCACGGAGGGAGCGGGAGATCCCTACGAGCAGTACTTC
D gene: NA; CDR3 length: 12; clone size: NA; J gene: TRBJ1-1; V gene: TRBV3-1; CDR3 protein: CASSPQGGRAFF; CDR3 DNA: TGTGCCAGCAGCCCACAAGGGGGACGGGCTTTCTTT